Included here is one TCR beta chain sequence, with context. The sample comes from a study of blood T cell repertoires in COVID-19. In the study overall: Donors in the United States, Italy and Spain gave samples during acute or convalescent COVID-19.

Cohort 3 recovery required two negative PCRs, clearance, or symptom resolution. Sequencing was performed with immunoSEQ multiplex PCR; in TCRdb, only in-frame clones are kept and a portion is missing. The sample comprises roughly 500,000 clones, 85% to 90% of which are singletons, and 1.5% to 2% rests with the top ten. The CDR3 covers 15 residues. Trimming at V came to 4 bases and at J to 4 bases, leaving 7 bases not matched to a gene. Germline V gene sequence: CDR1 LGHNA, CDR2 YNFKEQ. This rearrangement joins TRBV4-2 to TRBJ1-5; TRBD1 matches 7 bases. This receptor was taken from a woman between 40 and 55 years old who had recovered from COVID-19. Sample: PBMCs or T cells enriched from blood (not recorded which). The CDR3 nucleotides are TGTGCCAGCAGCCCCACAGGGACAGAAAATCAGCCCCAGCATTTT. Protein sequence: CASSPTGTENQPQHF.